This TCR beta chain was recorded in a study of shared clonotypes between healthy human individuals. Trimming left V 1 base short and J 4 bases short, with 8 bases between. CDR3 size: 13 residues. Germline CDR1 and CDR2: SGHDN and FVKESK. Study conclusions and caveats: Clonotype sharing across donors was expected to vary with sequencing depth.

The naive CD8 subset, CD45RO-negative cells positively selected for CCR7, excluded terminally differentiated effector memory CD45RA+ cells. About this clone itself: Its antigen remains unknown. Other DNA sequences of this sample code for an identical CDR3.

TCRdb's copy holds only in-frame clones and misses some; the assay was immunoSEQ multiplex PCR. The sample carries some 2 million clones, roughly 94% recorded once. The rearrangement joins TRBV14 to TRBJ2-7; maybe TRBD2 (6 bases). Sequenced sample: naive CD8+ T cells sorted from blood. The clonotype was recovered from a man aged 18 to 30 in good health. CDR3 in DNA: TGTGCCAGCAGCCAAGGGGGAGGTTACGAGCAGTACTTC. Its translation is CASSQGGGYEQYF.